This T cell receptor beta chain came from a study of beta chain features in type 1 diabetes. General observations from the study: In every one of the four CD4+ subsets, TCRB CDR3s were moderately but significantly shorter in Type 1 diabetes patients.

The investigators reverse transcribed all of the isolated RNA, so they sequenced expressed TCRB transcripts. Profiling relied on immunoSEQ multiplex PCR, and the TCRdb table lists in-frame clones only, not all of them. In the table there are about 130,000 clones, 9% of which are singletons. Turning to this clone: The antigen remains undetermined.

This CDR3 region has 14 residues. The V gene's germline CDR1 is KGHSH and CDR2 LQKENI. V was clipped by 5 bases and J by 14 bases, with 19 bases between them. The TCR was taken from a man younger than 45 with type 1 diabetes. Sequenced sample: central memory CD4+ T cells from blood. This chain connects TRBV18 to TRBJ1-6, with D perhaps matching TRBD1 (6 bases). CDR3 nucleotide sequence: TGTGCCAGCTCATCAGCGAGGGGGAGCTGGACCCTCCACTTT. It yields the protein CASSSARGSWTLHF.